Here is one TCR beta chain with its context. The antigen is not known. TCRdb analysed the RT-PCR reads with MiXCR anew, one entry per CDR3 protein. The sample records about 530,000 distinct CDR3 sequences, about an eighth being singletons. The data were obtained in a study of response to subunit inactivated influenza vaccine. Study-wide findings and caveats: With each seasonal influenza vaccination, the authors suggested, few new T cells are recruited.

This CDR3 is built from 16 residues. Germline V gene lookup returns CDR1 LNHNV and CDR2 YYDKDF (reference sequence). The V end was cut by 2 bases, the J end by 7 bases, with 18 bases between. The origin of this receptor is a man aged 50-59 years who received an inactivated influenza vaccine. This rearrangement joins TRBV15 to TRBJ2-1; D is unresolved. This specimen consisted of PBMCs from blood, obtained on the day of vaccination. CDR3 sequence reads: CATSRPPKSVWNEQFF. The CDR3 DNA is TGTGCCACCAGCAGACCCCCCAAGTCGGTATGGAATGAGCAGTTCTTC.